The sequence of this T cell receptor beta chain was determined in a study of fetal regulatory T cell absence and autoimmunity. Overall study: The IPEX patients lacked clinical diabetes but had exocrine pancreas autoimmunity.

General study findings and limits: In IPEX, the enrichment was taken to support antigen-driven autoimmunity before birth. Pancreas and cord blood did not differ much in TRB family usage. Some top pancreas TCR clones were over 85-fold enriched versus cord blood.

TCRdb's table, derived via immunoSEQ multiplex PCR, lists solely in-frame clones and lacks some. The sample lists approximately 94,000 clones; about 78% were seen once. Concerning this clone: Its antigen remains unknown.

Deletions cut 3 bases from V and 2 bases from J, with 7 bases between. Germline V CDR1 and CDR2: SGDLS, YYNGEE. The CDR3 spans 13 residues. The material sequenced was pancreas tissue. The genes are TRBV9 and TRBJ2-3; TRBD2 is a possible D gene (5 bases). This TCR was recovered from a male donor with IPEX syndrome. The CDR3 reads CASSGDYTDTQYF. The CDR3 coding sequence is TGTGCCAGCAGCGGCGACTACACAGATACGCAGTATTTT.